Listed here are 10 T cell receptor beta chains from one sample, sequenced in a study of shared clonotypes between healthy human individuals (dated by TCRdb to about 2020). The library came from the immunoSEQ multiplex PCR assay. In its TCRdb copy, this immuneACCESS table keeps in-frame sequences only and misses some clones. Where compared with another copy, unresolved V genes explain less than half of these, and the others have no known cause. This sample is represented by roughly 2 million clones; approximately 95% of them were singletons. The ten largest clones take up around 1.1% of the sample. CD8 naive samples were obtained by positive selection for CCR7 among CD45RO-negative cells, yielding a CD45RA+CCR7+ population from which TemRA cells were excluded. Sequencing was done on a sample of naive CD8+ T cells sorted from blood. The sample's cell subset or site label, decoded: CD45RA+CCR7+. The receptors were gathered from a man aged 18 to 35 in good health.

V gene TRBV5-6 combines with J gene TRBJ2-1; 13 bases align to TRBD2. V was pared by 5 bases and J by 0 bases, with 8 bases of the junction left unmatched. Per germline, CDR1 SGHDT and CDR2 YYEEEE. This CDR3 has 18 residues. Here the CDR3 reads CASRSGTSGISSYNEQFF. DNA for the CDR3: TGTGCCAGCAGATCCGGGACTAGCGGGATAAGCTCCTACAATGAGCAGTTCTTC.

This chain joins TRBV5-6 and TRBJ2-7; 7 bases map to TRBD1. The germline CDR1 and CDR2 sequences are SGHDT and YYEEEE. The CDR3 length is 14 residues. J lost 7 bases, V lost 4 bases, and 11 bases had no gene match. The CDR3 loop reads CASSPETGSREQYF. The CDR3 DNA sequence: TGTGCCAGCAGCCCAGAGACAGGGTCAAGGGAGCAGTACTTC.

V usage is TRBV6-5 and J usage is TRBJ1-1; D may be TRBD1 (5 bases). In germline, CDR1 is MNHEY, CDR2 SVGAGI. CDR3 length: 14 amino acids. The ends were cut back, 7 bases at V and 3 bases at J, with 15 bases in the middle. The CDR3 region is CASNSGPGDTEAFF. The CDR3 DNA is TGTGCCAGCAACTCCGGGCCGGGGGACACTGAAGCTTTCTTT.

This chain joins TRBV4-1 and TRBJ1-2; TRBD1 matches at 7 bases. With V trimmed by 0 bases and J by 8 bases, 12 bases remained unmatched. The V gene's germline CDR1 is MGHRA and CDR2 YSYEKL. The CDR3 runs 16 residues. CDR3 region: CASSQEDPWTGQGYTF. CDR3 DNA sequence: TGCGCCAGCAGCCAAGAAGACCCCTGGACAGGACAAGGCTACACCTTC.

This chain connects TRBV5-6 to TRBJ2-1; 7 bases match TRBD2. This CDR3 is 16 amino acids long. With 0 bases clipped from V and 9 bases from J, the junction kept 12 bases outside the gene matches. Germline V gene lookup returns CDR1 SGHDT and CDR2 YYEEEE. CDR3 sequence reads: CASSLALGGSFGEQFF. CDR3 coding DNA: TGTGCCAGCAGCTTGGCCTTGGGCGGGAGTTTCGGTGAGCAGTTCTTC.

To note about this clone: The junction shows a germline mismatch at one end, possibly a read error. The chain combines TRBV7-7 with TRBJ2-1, with D perhaps TRBD2 (6 bases). CDR3 length: 14 amino acids. Germline CDR1 and CDR2: SSHAT and FNYEAQ (reference sequence). In DNA, the CDR3 is TGTGCTAGCAGCTCCAGACTAGAGGCGAGGGAGCAGTTCTTC. It is translated as CASSSRLEAREQFF. The variable domain in full, completed from reference TRBV7-7 and TRBJ2-1, reads GAGVSQSPRYKVTKRGQDVTLRCDPISSHATLYWYQQALGQGPEFLTYFNYEAQPDKSGLPSDRFSAERPEGSISTLTIQRTEQRDSAMYRCASSSRLEAREQFFGPGTRLTVL.

This clone was found a few times. This same CDR3 is encoded by further DNA sequences in the sample. This chain links TRBV4-3 with TRBJ2-7, with 11 bases identical to TRBD2. From germline, CDR1 is LGHNA and CDR2 YSLEER. V trimming: 4 bases; J trimming: 3 bases; junction bases outside the gene matches: 2. The CDR3 has 14 amino acids. The CDR3 loop is CASSPGTSGYEQYF. The CDR3 bases are TGCGCCAGCAGCCCCGGGACTAGCGGCTACGAGCAGTACTTC.

The chain joins TRBV4-1 to TRBJ2-1, with D uncertain. The CDR3 contains 17 residues. CDR1 is MGHRA and CDR2 is YSYEKL in the germline V gene. V gave up 3 bases and J gave up 3 bases, with 18 bases separating them. Here the CDR3 reads CASSHGSIAVNYNEQFF. CDR3 coding DNA: TGCGCCAGCAGCCATGGTTCTATAGCTGTAAACTACAATGAGCAGTTCTTC.

This sequence joins TRBV18 and TRBJ2-3, with unresolved D. Deletions cut 1 base from V and 3 bases from J, with 5 bases between. Germline V lookup: CDR1 KGHSH, CDR2 LQKENI. This CDR3 is 13 amino acids long. The DNA for the CDR3 is TGTGCCAGCTCACCACTGGAGACAGATACGCAGTATTTT. Its translation is CASSPLETDTQYF.

The rearrangement links TRBV7-2 to TRBJ2-1; D perhaps matches TRBD2 (6 bases). This CDR3 has 14 amino acids. Germline V gene lookup returns CDR1 SGHTA and CDR2 FQGNSA. Trimming stripped 1 base from V and 5 bases from J, with 9 bases between. The DNA for the CDR3 is TGTGCCAGCAGCTTAGTAGCGGTAAACAATGAGCAGTTCTTC. It is translated as CASSLVAVNNEQFF.